A single sample is the source of the 27 T cell receptor beta chains below, sequenced in a study of T cell responses to AZD1222 COVID-19 vaccine. The repertoire was sequenced with immunoSEQ multiplex PCR; TCRdb's copy has only in-frame clones and lacks some. Of about 150,000 clones listed, less than 90% are singletons. Sample: peripheral blood, taken on day 0 of MenACWY control vaccination. The receptors stem from an adult in good health.

The CDR3 reads CASTFRANYGYTF. The CDR3 DNA is TGTGCCTCCACATTTCGCGCTAACTATGGCTACACCTTC. The chain carries TRBV19 and TRBJ1-2; no clear D gene. Germline assignment: CDR1 LNHDA and CDR2 SQIVND (reference sequence). The CDR3 loop spans 13 amino acids. The ends were cut back, 11 bases at V and 0 bases at J, with 13 bases in the middle.

The V gene is TRBV6-5, the J gene TRBJ1-4, with a tentative D call TRBD1 (5 bases). Trimming stripped 6 bases from V and 8 bases from J, with 16 bases between. Germline V lookup: CDR1 MNHEY, CDR2 SVGAGI. This CDR3 has 14 amino acids. The DNA for the CDR3 is TGTGCCAGCAGCCAGACCGTGGGGGAGGAAAAACTGTTTTTT. It is translated as CASSQTVGEEKLFF.

This chain connects TRBV5-6 to TRBJ1-4, with 8 nucleotides matching TRBD1. Germline values: CDR1 SGHDT, CDR2 YYEEEE. The CDR3 loop spans 16 amino acids. The V segment lost 3 bases and the J segment 4 bases; nucleotides outside the gene matches: 8. The CDR3 loop reads CASSSLDRAYNEKLFF. For the CDR3, the DNA is TGTGCCAGCAGCTCCCTGGACAGGGCCTATAATGAAAAACTGTTTTTT.

The chain couples TRBV6-5 to TRBJ1-3; D is possibly TRBD1 (6 bases). The V end lost 4 bases, the J end lost 2 bases, and 12 bases lay between the germline ends. The CDR3 length is 15 residues. Germline values: CDR1 MNHEY, CDR2 SVGAGI. The CDR3 DNA sequence: TGTGCCAGCAGTTCGCTAGGGGGGCCTGGAAACACCATATATTTT. Translation gives CASSSLGGPGNTIYF.

The gene calls are TRBV27 and TRBJ1-1, with 9 bases identical to TRBD1. The CDR3 covers 13 residues. Trimming took 6 bases from V and 11 from J; bases not matched to a gene: 10. CDR1 is MNHEY, CDR2 SMNVEV, per germline (reference sequence). The CDR3 DNA reads as TGTGCCAGCAGGGGACAGGGAACGTTTTTGGCTTTCTTT. Its translation: CASRGQGTFLAFF.

J is TRBJ1-2 and V is TRBV27, with a possible D match to TRBD1 (6 bases). Per germline, CDR1 MNHEY and CDR2 SMNVEV (reference sequence). Trimming removed 2 bases at V and 6 bases at J, with 13 bases between. CDR3 length equals 14 residues. The CDR3 nucleotides are TGTGCCAGCAGTTTAGGGGCCGGGACAAATGGCTACACCTTC. As protein: CASSLGAGTNGYTF.

The rearrangement uses TRBV7-2 and TRBJ1-6, with D unresolved. V lost 0 bases, J lost 7 bases, and 7 bases lay in between. Germline values: CDR1 SGHTA, CDR2 FQGNSA. The CDR3 extends over 14 amino acids. The CDR3 bases are TGTGCCAGCAGCTTAGCCAGCAGCAATTCACCCCTCCACTTT. Protein: CASSLASSNSPLHF.

The chain recombines TRBV11-1 with TRBJ2-5; 11 positions agree with TRBD2. The CDR3 consists of 15 residues. Germline V gives CDR1 SGHAT, CDR2 FQDESV (reference sequence). The V and J ends lost 3 bases and 2 bases, in that order; junction bases with no gene match: 2. The CDR3 sequence is CASSFRLAGQETQYF. The CDR3 coding sequence is TGTGCCAGCAGCTTCAGACTAGCGGGACAAGAGACCCAGTACTTC.

This clone was seen only a few times. The chain carries TRBV12-5 and TRBJ2-3; D is ambiguous. The V and J ends lost 1 base and 6 bases respectively, with 14 bases between them. This CDR3 spans 15 amino acids. In germline, CDR1 is LGHNT, CDR2 FRNRAP. CDR3 in DNA: TGTGCTAGTGGTTTGGACCTAAATCCCGGGGATACGCAGTATTTT. This translates into CASGLDLNPGDTQYF. Combining the CDR3 with reference TRBV12-5 and TRBJ2-3 gives the whole variable domain DARVTQTPRHKVTEMGQEVTMRCQPILGHNTVFWYRQTMMQGLELLAYFRNRAPLDDSGMPKDRFSAEMPDATLATLKIQPSEPRDSAVYFCASGLDLNPGDTQYFGPGTRLTVL.

A few counts support this clone. Within the sample, other DNA sequences also encode this same CDR3. This sequence joins TRBV28 and TRBJ2-1; maybe TRBD1 (5 bases). The germline V and J ends were trimmed by 6 bases and 0 bases, with 12 bases remaining between them. The CDR3 loop spans 15 amino acids. Germline assignment: CDR1 MDHEN and CDR2 SYDVKM. The CDR3 nucleotides are TGTGCCAGCAGCGAGACAGTCAGCTCCTACAATGAGCAGTTCTTC. This translates into CASSETVSSYNEQFF.

The chain recombines TRBV27 with TRBJ1-1, with 9 bases lining up with TRBD1. CDR1 is MNHEY, CDR2 SMNVEV, per germline (reference sequence). V shed 1 base and J 7 bases; nucleotides not matched to a gene: 1. The CDR3 length is 13 residues. DNA for the CDR3: TGTGCCAGCAGTTTATTGGACAGGGGTGAAGCTTTCTTT. The encoded protein is CASSLLDRGEAFF.

The rearrangement links TRBV5-1 to TRBJ2-1, with TRBD2 identical over 15 bases. The germline V gene has CDR1 SGHRS and CDR2 YFSETQ. CDR3 length: 16 residues. V lost 7 bases, J lost 7 bases, and 9 bases stayed unmatched. CDR3 bases: TGCGCCAGCCAGACCAAGGGACTAGCGGGAGGTAATGAGCAGTTCTTC. It encodes CASQTKGLAGGNEQFF.

This chain connects TRBV14 to TRBJ1-1; maybe TRBD1 (5 bases). The CDR3 contains 14 residues. Trimming removed 4 bases at V and 6 bases at J, with 15 bases between. The germline V gene encodes CDR1 SGHDN and CDR2 FVKESK. The CDR3: CASSPLGGYAEAFF. The CDR3 coding sequence is TGTGCCAGCAGCCCCCTGGGGGGGTACGCTGAAGCTTTCTTT.

The chain is built from TRBV9 and TRBJ2-7; D is perhaps TRBD2 (7 bases). Trimming cost V 0 bases and J 3 bases, with 19 bases left between them. CDR1 SGDLS and CDR2 YYNGEE come from the germline V gene. There are 17 residues in the CDR3. CDR3 DNA: TGTGCCAGCAGCGTAGATGGGGGCGGGAGTAGACGCTACGAGCAGTACTTC. Translating it yields CASSVDGGGSRRYEQYF.

J is TRBJ1-4 and V is TRBV28, with TRBD1 as a possible D gene (6 bases). Looked up from germline, CDR1 is MDHEN and CDR2 is SYDVKM. The CDR3 is 16 residues long. Trimming removed 3 bases at V and 7 bases at J, with 18 bases between. CDR3 bases: TGTGCCAGCAGTTTTTCACAGGGACTACTTGGTGAAAAACTGTTTTTT. This translates into CASSFSQGLLGEKLFF. Complete variable domain (other parts from reference TRBV28 and TRBJ1-4): DVKVTQSSRYLVKRTGEKVFLECVQDMDHENMFWYRQDPGLGLRLIYFSYDVKMKEKGDIPEGYSVSREKKERFSLILESASTNQTSMYLCASSFSQGLLGEKLFFGSGTQLSVL.

V is TRBV13 and J is TRBJ1-2, with unresolved D. V gave up 3 bases and J gave up 6 bases, with 14 bases separating them. CDR1 and CDR2 (germline): PRHDT, FYEKMQ (reference sequence). The CDR3 is made up of 14 amino acids. CDR3 residues: CASSFPGERNGYTF. In DNA form, the CDR3 reads TGTGCCAGCAGCTTCCCCGGGGAGAGAAATGGCTACACCTTC.

This rearrangement joins TRBV6-4 to TRBJ2-2; D not resolved. V was clipped by 6 bases and J by 0 bases, with 11 bases between them. The CDR3 consists of 15 residues. Germline CDR1 is MRHNA and CDR2 is SNTAGT. In nucleotides, the CDR3 is TGTGCCAGCAGACCTGTATTATCGAACACCGGGGAGCTGTTTTTT. Its protein product is CASRPVLSNTGELFF.

This clone was observed a handful of times. The V and J genes are TRBV6-5 and TRBJ2-7, with 8 bases fitting TRBD2. With 0 bases clipped from V and 0 bases from J, the junction kept 1 base outside the gene matches. Germline lookup yields CDR1 MNHEY and CDR2 SVGAGI. The CDR3 spans 15 residues. The CDR3 DNA is TGTGCCAGCAGTTACTCGAGCGGGAGCTCCTACGAGCAGTACTTC. As protein: CASSYSSGSSYEQYF.

Only one count was recorded for this clone. This chain links TRBV7-9 with TRBJ2-3, with D uncertain. V dropped 5 bases and J dropped 0 bases, with 15 bases sitting between them. The CDR3 is 16 residues long. The germline V gene has CDR1 SEHNR and CDR2 FQNEAQ (reference sequence). For the CDR3, the DNA is TGTGCCAGCAGCCTTTTTTTTTCGGCGAGCACAGATACGCAGTATTTT. As protein: CASSLFFSASTDTQYF.

This chain connects TRBV28 to TRBJ1-5; TRBD1 matches 7 bases. Germline lookup yields CDR1 MDHEN and CDR2 SYDVKM. This CDR3 contains 14 residues. V dropped 6 bases and J dropped 3; count of bases not matched to a gene: 5. CDR3 region: CASRRQGPNQPQHF. The CDR3 DNA reads as TGTGCCAGCAGACGACAGGGCCCCAATCAGCCCCAGCATTTT.

The rearrangement uses TRBV12-5 and TRBJ2-1; TRBD2 matches 13 bases. Trimming at V came to 5 bases and at J to 2 bases, leaving 3 bases not matched to a gene. The CDR3 loop spans 16 amino acids. In germline, CDR1 is LGHNT, CDR2 FRNRAP. Written as DNA, the CDR3 is TGTGCTAGTGGTCCGGGGACTAGCGGGACCTACAATGAGCAGTTCTTC. Amino acid sequence: CASGPGTSGTYNEQFF.

The chain has TRBV11-3 and TRBJ1-1; tentatively, D is TRBD1 (6 bases). The CDR3 length is 12 residues. Trimming pared 3 bases from V and 11 bases from J, leaving 13 bases between. Looked up from germline, CDR1 is SGHNT and CDR2 is YENEEA. The DNA of the CDR3 is TGTGCCAGCAGCTTTCTCCAGGGGCCGGCTTTCTTT. It codes for CASSFLQGPAFF. Full variable domain (outside the CDR3, taken from reference TRBV11-3 and TRBJ1-1): EAGVVQSPRYKIIEKKQPVAFWCNPISGHNTLYWYLQNLGQGPELLIRYENEEAVDDSQLPKDRFSAERLKGVDSTLKIQPAELGDSAVYLCASSFLQGPAFFGQGTRLTVV.

The rearrangement links TRBV27 to TRBJ2-1; D ambiguous. The CDR3 contains 15 residues. Germline assignment: CDR1 MNHEY and CDR2 SMNVEV (reference sequence). V lost 4 bases and J lost 0, with 10 bases in between. The CDR3 protein is CASSSDLSSYNEQFF. CDR3 nucleotide sequence: TGTGCCAGCAGTTCTGACCTGAGCTCCTACAATGAGCAGTTCTTC.

This clone was recorded once. A read error may account for a junction end that differs from germline. The chain combines TRBV30 with TRBJ2-7; either TRBD1 or TRBD2 may fit D (5 bases each). The CDR3 spans 11 residues. Germline assignment: CDR1 GTSNPN and CDR2 SVGIG (reference sequence). Here the CDR3 reads CAWSGPGSEVF. The DNA of the CDR3 is TGTGCCTGGAGTGGCCCAGGGTCGGAGGTCTTC. Together with reference TRBV30 and TRBJ2-7, the CDR3 gives the full variable domain: SQTIHQWPATLVQPVGSPLSLECTVEGTSNPNLYWYRQAAGRGLQLLFYSVGIGQISSEVPQNLSASRPQDRQFILSSKKLLLSDSGFYLCAWSGPGSEVFGPGTRLTVT.

The chain carries TRBV19 and TRBJ2-1; a possible D gene is TRBD2 (5 bases). The CDR3 is made up of 14 amino acids. From germline, CDR1 is LNHDA and CDR2 SQIVND (reference sequence). Trimming shortened V by 7 bases and J by 1 base, and 11 bases separated the two germline ends. CDR3 DNA: TGTGCCAGTAAGAATAGAGGGTCCTACAATGAGCAGTTCTTC. It encodes CASKNRGSYNEQFF.

CDR3 loop: CASSLYRGTEAFF. The CDR3 DNA follows: TGTGCCAGCAGCTTATATCGGGGGACTGAAGCTTTCTTT. The rearrangement uses TRBV7-9 and TRBJ1-1; D is possibly TRBD1 (5 bases). From germline, CDR1 is SEHNR and CDR2 FQNEAQ (reference sequence). The CDR3 is made up of 13 amino acids. V was pared by 2 bases and J by 5 bases, with 9 bases between.

The chain employs TRBV7-2 and TRBJ2-1; 9 nucleotides line up with TRBD2. Germline V CDR1 and CDR2: SGHTA, FQGNSA. The V gene end was trimmed by 4 bases and the J gene end by 15 bases; junction bases not matched to a gene: 16. This CDR3 region has 15 residues. The CDR3 sequence: CASSYQGAGGHPMFF. The CDR3, as DNA: TGTGCCAGCAGCTACCAAGGAGCGGGGGGCCATCCTATGTTCTTC.